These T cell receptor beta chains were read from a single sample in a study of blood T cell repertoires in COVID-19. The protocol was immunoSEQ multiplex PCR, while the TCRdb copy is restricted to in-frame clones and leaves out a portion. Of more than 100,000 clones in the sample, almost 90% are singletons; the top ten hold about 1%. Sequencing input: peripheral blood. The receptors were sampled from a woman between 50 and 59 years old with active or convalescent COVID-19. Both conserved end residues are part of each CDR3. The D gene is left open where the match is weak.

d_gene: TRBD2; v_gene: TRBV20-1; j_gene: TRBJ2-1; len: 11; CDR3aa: CSATGLRFQFF
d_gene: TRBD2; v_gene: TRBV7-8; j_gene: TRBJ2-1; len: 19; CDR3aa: CASSLGLAENVGVGNEQFF
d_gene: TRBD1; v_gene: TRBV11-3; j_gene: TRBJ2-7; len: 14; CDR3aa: CASSLRGGVNEQYF
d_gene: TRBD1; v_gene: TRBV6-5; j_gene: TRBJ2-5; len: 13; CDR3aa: CASSYRGRETQYF
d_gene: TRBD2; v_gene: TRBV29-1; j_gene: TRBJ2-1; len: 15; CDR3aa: CSVFTVSSGRGEQFF
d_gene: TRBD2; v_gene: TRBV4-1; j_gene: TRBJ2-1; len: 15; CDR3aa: CASIIAGSSYNEQFF
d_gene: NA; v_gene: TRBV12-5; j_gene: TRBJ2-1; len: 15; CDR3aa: CASGSSWGQGDEQFF
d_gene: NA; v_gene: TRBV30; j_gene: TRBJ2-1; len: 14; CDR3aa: CAWSSSGRAHGQFF
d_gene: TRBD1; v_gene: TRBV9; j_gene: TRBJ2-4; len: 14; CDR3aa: CASSAGTGDNIQYF
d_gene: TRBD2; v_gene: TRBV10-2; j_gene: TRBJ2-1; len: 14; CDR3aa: CASLRTLADNEQFF
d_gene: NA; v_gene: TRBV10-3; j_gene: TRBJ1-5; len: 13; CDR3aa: CAISERRLEPQHF
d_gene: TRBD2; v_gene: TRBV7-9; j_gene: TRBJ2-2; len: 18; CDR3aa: CASNQETSGTRPPGELFF
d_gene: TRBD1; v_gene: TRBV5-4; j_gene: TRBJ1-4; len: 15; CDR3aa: CASSLGGQGNEKLFF
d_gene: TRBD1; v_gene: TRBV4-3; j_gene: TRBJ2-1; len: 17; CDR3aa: CASSPTSGGGYYNEQFF
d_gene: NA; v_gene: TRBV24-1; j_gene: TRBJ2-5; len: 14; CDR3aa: CATSDMDNQETQYF
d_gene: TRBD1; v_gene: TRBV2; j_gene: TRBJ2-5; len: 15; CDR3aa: CASSRRTGKQETQYF
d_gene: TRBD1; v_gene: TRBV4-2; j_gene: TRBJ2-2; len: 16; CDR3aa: CASSTLQGAGTGELFF
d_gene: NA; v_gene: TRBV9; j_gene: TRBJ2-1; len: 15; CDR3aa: CASSSRLGEYNEQFF
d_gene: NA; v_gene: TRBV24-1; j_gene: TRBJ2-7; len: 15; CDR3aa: CATSDGGEINYEQYF
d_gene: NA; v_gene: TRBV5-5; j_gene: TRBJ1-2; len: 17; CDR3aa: CASSPVSFWATNYGYTF
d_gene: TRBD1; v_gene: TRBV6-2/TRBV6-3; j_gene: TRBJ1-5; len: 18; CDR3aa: CASSYPTGATYSNQPQHF
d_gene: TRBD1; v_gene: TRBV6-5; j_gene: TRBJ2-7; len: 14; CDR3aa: CASSPWTGFYEQYF
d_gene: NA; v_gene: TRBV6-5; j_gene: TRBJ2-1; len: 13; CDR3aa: CASMRLLYNEQFF
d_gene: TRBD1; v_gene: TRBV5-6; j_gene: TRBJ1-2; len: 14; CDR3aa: CASSWDRAPYGYTF
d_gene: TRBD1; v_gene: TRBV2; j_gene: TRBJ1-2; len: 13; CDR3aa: CASRGQDFYGYTF
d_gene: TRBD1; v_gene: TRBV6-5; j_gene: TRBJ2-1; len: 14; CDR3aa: CASSRGQGANEQFF
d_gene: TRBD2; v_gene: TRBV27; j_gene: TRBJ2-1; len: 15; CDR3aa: CATRRGGLAGAEQFF
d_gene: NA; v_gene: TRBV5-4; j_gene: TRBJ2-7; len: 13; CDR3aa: CASSLGWAGEQYF
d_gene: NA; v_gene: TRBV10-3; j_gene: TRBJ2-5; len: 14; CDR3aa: CAISEPGGQETQYF
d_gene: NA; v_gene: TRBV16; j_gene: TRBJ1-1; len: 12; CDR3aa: CASSQSAAEAFF
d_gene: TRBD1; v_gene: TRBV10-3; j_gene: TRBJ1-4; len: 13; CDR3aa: CAISGTGKEKLFF
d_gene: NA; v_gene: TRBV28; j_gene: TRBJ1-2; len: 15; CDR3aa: CASEPYPVANYGYTF
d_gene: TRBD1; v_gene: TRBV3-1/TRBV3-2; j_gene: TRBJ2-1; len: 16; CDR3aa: CASSLTGTGGRNEQFF
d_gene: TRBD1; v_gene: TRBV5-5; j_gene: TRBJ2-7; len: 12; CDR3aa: CASTDAGGEQYF
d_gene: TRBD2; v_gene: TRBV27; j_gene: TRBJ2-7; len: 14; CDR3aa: CASSRLAGTYEQYF
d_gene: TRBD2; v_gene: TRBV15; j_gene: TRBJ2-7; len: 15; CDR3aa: CATSRAGLEVYEQYF
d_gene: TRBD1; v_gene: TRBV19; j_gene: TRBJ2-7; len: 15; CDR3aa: CASSIRTGGSYEQYF
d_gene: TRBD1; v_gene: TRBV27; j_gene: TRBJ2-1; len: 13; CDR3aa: CASSLKTGSEQFF
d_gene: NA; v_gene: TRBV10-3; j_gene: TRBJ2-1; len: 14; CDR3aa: CAISESGVYNEQFF
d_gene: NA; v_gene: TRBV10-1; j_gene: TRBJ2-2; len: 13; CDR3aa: CAGFLRGTGELFF
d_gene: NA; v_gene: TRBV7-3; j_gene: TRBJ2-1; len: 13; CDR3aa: CASSFGTRDEQFF